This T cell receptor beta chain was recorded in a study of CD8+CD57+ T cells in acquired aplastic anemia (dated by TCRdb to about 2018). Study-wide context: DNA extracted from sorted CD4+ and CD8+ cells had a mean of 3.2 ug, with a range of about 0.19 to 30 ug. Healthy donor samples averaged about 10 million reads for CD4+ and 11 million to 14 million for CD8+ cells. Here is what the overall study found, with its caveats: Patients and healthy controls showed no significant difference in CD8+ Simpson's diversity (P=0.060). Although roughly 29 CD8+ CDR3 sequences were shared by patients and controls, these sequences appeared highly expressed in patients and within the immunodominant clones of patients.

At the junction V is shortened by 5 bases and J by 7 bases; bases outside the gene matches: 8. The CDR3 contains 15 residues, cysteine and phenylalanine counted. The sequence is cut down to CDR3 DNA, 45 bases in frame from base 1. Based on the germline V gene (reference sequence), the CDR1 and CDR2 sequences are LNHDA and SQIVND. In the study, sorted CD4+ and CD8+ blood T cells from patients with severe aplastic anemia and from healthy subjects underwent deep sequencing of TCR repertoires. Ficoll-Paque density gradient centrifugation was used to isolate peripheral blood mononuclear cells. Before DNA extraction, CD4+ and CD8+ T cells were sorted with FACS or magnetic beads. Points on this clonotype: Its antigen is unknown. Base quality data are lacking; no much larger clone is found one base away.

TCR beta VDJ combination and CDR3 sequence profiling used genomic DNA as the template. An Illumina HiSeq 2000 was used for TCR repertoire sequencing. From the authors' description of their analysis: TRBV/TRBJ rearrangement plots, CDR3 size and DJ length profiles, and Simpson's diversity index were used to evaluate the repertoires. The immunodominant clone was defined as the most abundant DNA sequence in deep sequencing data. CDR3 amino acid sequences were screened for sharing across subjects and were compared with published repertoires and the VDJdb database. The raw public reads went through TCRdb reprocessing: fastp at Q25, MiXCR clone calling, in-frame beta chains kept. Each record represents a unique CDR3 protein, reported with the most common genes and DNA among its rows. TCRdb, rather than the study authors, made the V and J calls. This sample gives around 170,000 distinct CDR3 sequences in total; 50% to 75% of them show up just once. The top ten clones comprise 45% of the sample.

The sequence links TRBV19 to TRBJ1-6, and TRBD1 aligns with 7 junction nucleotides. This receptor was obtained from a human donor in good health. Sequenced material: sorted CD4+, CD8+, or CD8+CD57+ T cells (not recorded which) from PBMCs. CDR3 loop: CASSFGQEPNSPLHF. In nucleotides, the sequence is TGTGCCAGTAGTTTCGGACAGGAGCCAAATTCACCCCTCCACTTT.